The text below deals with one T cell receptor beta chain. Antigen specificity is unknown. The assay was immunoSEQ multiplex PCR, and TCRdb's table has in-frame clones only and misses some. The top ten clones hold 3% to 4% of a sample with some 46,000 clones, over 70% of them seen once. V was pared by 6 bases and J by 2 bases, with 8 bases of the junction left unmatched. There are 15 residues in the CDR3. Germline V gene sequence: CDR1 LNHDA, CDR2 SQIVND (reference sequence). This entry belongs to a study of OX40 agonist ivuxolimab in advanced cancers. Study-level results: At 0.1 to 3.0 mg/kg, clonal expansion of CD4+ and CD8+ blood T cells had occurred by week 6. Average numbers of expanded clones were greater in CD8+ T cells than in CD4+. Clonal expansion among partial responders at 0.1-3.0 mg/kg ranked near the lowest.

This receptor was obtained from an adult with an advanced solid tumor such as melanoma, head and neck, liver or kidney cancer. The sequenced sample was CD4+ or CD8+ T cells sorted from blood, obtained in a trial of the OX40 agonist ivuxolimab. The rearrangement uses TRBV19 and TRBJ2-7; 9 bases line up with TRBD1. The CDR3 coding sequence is TGTGCCAGTAGCCCTGACAGGGGGAGCGCCTACGAGCAGTACTTC. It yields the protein CASSPDRGSAYEQYF.